This paragraph reports one TCR beta chain. The source of the sample is a study of blood T cell repertoires in COVID-19. This CDR3 is built from 15 residues. Germline V CDR1 and CDR2: SGHVS, FQNEAQ. Trimming removed 6 bases at V and 4 bases at J, with 16 bases between. The protocol was immunoSEQ multiplex PCR, while the TCRdb copy is restricted to in-frame clones and leaves out a portion. The repertoire holds 200,000 or so clones, with about four fifths as singletons. This clonotype was obtained from a man aged 40-55 years who had recovered from COVID-19. Sequencing input: PBMCs or T cells enriched from blood (not recorded which). The genes are TRBV7-8 and TRBJ1-3; D may be TRBD1 (6 bases). The CDR3 region is CASSWDGGAGNTIYF. CDR3 DNA sequence: TGTGCCAGCAGTTGGGACGGGGGGGCAGGAAACACCATATATTTT.